This TCR beta chain comes out of a study of blood T cell repertoires in COVID-19 (dated by TCRdb to the early 2020s). Turning to the overall study: Samples from collaborators originated in the United States, Italy and Spain and spanned both the acute and convalescent phases of COVID-19. Where available, HLA class I and class II types were taken from metadata supplied by the sample provider and were not determined by assay-based typing. Samples were obtained from the ongoing ImmuneRACE study (first 160 participants) and from 950 to 1,500 subjects provided by 6 global collaborators. The dataset comprised deeply sampled blood TCRbeta repertoires from subjects exposed to, actively infected with, or recovered from COVID-19. The prospective study material was composed of cDNA or gDNA derived from T cells, B-cell-depleted T cells, or PBMCs. A freely available public database, intended as a resource for researchers studying the immune response to SARS-CoV-2, is where the repertoires were released. A de-identified subject ID, COVID-19 status, age in years and sex were almost always included in the sample metadata. What the research found in general, with its limitations: How much clinical and demographic metadata was included differed by source and by participant, and the metadata was provided uncurated.

Trimming at the junction amounts to 4 bases on V and 8 bases on J, and the germline ends lie 18 bases apart. CDR1 and CDR2 are drawn from the germline V gene (reference sequence): LGHDT, YNNKEL. The CDR3 runs 15 residues from the cysteine to the phenylalanine. Kept here is only the CDR3 DNA, which spans 45 bases and is read in frame from base 1. Whole blood was collected in K2EDTA tubes by collaborating institutions according to the institutions' own protocols. For TCRbeta analysis, collaborators shipped samples in one of three forms: frozen whole blood, isolated PBMCs, or DNA extracted from either of those sample types. Of note for this clone: Its target antigen remains unknown. It has no much larger one-base neighbor in the sample; base qualities were not kept.

The immunoSEQ Assay, a bias-controlled multiplex PCR, was used to amplify TCRbeta CDR3 regions from genomic DNA. Per the source publication's procedure: Within the assay, amplification of reference gene primers was used to estimate how many nucleated cells each sample contained. To quantify the absolute abundance of each unique TCRbeta CDR3 rearrangement, sequence reads were collapsed and filtered. For each sample, productive Simpson clonality was calculated as the square root of Simpson's diversity index over productive rearrangements. Here the immuneACCESS table is served through TCRdb, limited to in-frame sequences with V and J called. Missing clones are a known gap in these copies; in checked studies unresolved V genes cover under half, and the rest lacks a known reason. From that table come the V and J calls and clone size; the DNA was used to work out D and trimming. A total of 120,000 to 150,000 clones appear in this sample, more than 75% of them only once. Around 8.6% of the sample rests with the top ten.

The rearrangement combines TRBV3-1 (or the pseudogene TRBV3-2) with TRBJ1-3, with TRBD1 perhaps the D gene, on 6 matching bases. The origin of this receptor is a woman aged 45-60 years with active or convalescent COVID-19. Material: peripheral blood. CDR3 loop: CASSPQGKTMDTIYF. Here is the DNA: TGTGCCAGCAGCCCACAGGGTAAAACGATGGACACCATATATTTT.